Detailed here is one T cell receptor beta chain. This clonotype was seen a handful of times. The antigen it binds to is not known. Per-base quality was not reported, and no clone a single base away is much larger than it. The TCR beta CDR3 regions were amplified from the RNA transcripts. The first round of RT-PCR for the TCR CDR3 was performed with the HTBI primer set and the Qiagen OneStep RT-PCR kit. Libraries were constructed in a second round of multiplex PCR, after which size selection and purification were performed. The libraries were sequenced on an Illumina HiSeq2000 using paired-end 100 bp reads. In the original analysis: SOAPnuke was used to process the raw data, with reads discarded if the reads contained adapters or uncalled bases, had a mean Phred below 15, or lacked an exact constant-primer or identifier match. High-quality paired reads were merged using COPE v1.2.5, and each unique nucleotide sequence was defined as a clonotype. Clonotypes were aligned to IMGT TRBV, TRBD and TRBJ reference segments using MiTCR v1.1. Analysis was restricted to V-J combinations with a frequency above 0.0001, which covered 99% to 99.2% of repertoires. A TCS score was defined as the ratio between F50 (clonal expansion) and ExV (chaos), using BLOSUM62-based TCRdist between CDR3 peptides within each V-J. Welch's t-statistics and random forest reduced around 520 V-J features to 10 to 15, which were used in a naive Bayes classifier (R e1071). The public reads were reprocessed in TCRdb via fastp at Q25 and MiXCR, keeping in-frame beta chains. Records with the same CDR3 protein are collapsed into one entry carrying the most frequent genes and DNA. In this record, the V and J calls reflect TCRdb's handling and not the investigators' own analysis. For this sample there are about 320,000 distinct CDR3 sequences; 16% appear just once. 33% of the sample lies in the top ten.

The CDR3 goes from the cysteine to the phenylalanine over 13 residues. The only DNA kept is the CDR3, 39 bases in frame from the first base. CDR1 and CDR2 (KGHDR, SFDVKD) derive from the germline V gene. V gives up 5 bases and J gives up 11 bases, and the segment between their germline ends measures 15 bases. The data were taken from a study of T cells in Graves' hyperthyroidism and ophthalmopathy (dated 2019 in TCRdb). Study-wide context: Peripheral blood samples were taken at initial diagnosis, before any treatment was given. A discovery cohort of 95 to 100 patients, roughly 43 with Graves' ophthalmopathy and more than 55 with stable Graves' hyperthyroidism, was used to find distinguishing TCR V-J signatures. Once sampling was done, hyperthyroidism patients were given methimazole at a starting dose of 30 mg daily, whereas ophthalmopathy patients were given high-dose intravenous methylprednisolone. The study also compared thyroid tissue and blood T-cell repertoires from several Graves' hyperthyroidism patients. According to the paper, TCR Vbeta CDR3 sequencing was carried out on approximately 140 peripheral blood samples, which came from more than 40 ophthalmopathy, 75 to 80 hyperthyroidism and about 17 progressor patients. The approximately 97 discovery patients were randomly divided into training and test sets at a 7:3 ratio. Whether ophthalmopathy could be predicted prospectively was tested in an independent validation cohort made up of about 20 hyperthyroidism patients plus 17 patients who later progressed to ophthalmopathy. Findings and caveats that apply to the study as a whole: In validation, progression to ophthalmopathy was predicted by the model with around 70% sensitivity and roughly 76% specificity, a median of around 5.9 months before onset. No statistical method was used to set the sample size in advance, and investigators knew the group allocation. Most expanded thyroid clonotypes (frequency above 0.001) were also detected in blood, suggesting blood repertoires may reflect thyroid immune responses. Ophthalmopathy was separated from stable hyperthyroidism by a 13 V-J signature model, with about 88% sensitivity and approximately 81% specificity obtained in cross-validation and 80%/75% obtained in testing.

Stable Graves' hyperthyroidism was defined as the absence of progression to ophthalmopathy over 18 months of follow-up. The hyperthyroidism patients were between 18 and 65 years old and newly diagnosed, with a disease duration of less than 2 months. Exclusion was applied to patients with uncontrolled infections, other autoimmune diseases, pregnancy or lactation. Diagnoses relied on clinical symptoms, serum thyroxine and TRAb, thyroid ultrasound and orbital computed tomography. Ficoll-Paque density gradient centrifugation was used to isolate PBMCs from 10 ml of fresh peripheral blood. Total RNA was extracted with Trizol reagent, and quality was checked on an Agilent 2100 Bioanalyzer.

The rearranged segments are TRBV24-1 and TRBJ1-5; no D segment can be confidently identified. Sequences were obtained from blood. This receptor was taken from a man under 40 with Graves' hyperthyroidism. The CDR3 loop reads CATSGSTKGAQHF. The bases read TGTGCCACCAGTGGATCAACCAAGGGAGCCCAGCATTTT.